The 6 T cell receptor beta chains listed next were all sequenced from one sample in a study of Ad26.COV2.S vaccination and SARS-CoV-2 variants. Using immunoSEQ multiplex PCR, the repertoire was profiled, and TCRdb retains in-frame clones only, with some absent. The table records around 94,000 clones, around three quarters of them present only once. This specimen was peripheral blood, taken after recovery from COVID-19. These receptors came from a human donor who had recovered from COVID-19.

The chain couples TRBV2 to TRBJ1-5; D ambiguous. The CDR3 spans 14 residues. Germline loops: CDR1 SNHLY, CDR2 FYNNEI. V lost 7 bases to trimming and J lost 7 bases, with 17 bases between them. CDR3 sequence (DNA): TGTGCCAGCAACTTTCTAGGACTGGAACAGCCCCAGCATTTT. Protein product: CASNFLGLEQPQHF.

The gene calls are TRBV5-1 and TRBJ2-5; 16 nucleotides align to TRBD2. V dropped 7 bases and J dropped 5; count of bases not matched to a gene: 14. From germline, CDR1 is SGHRS and CDR2 YFSETQ. The CDR3 is made up of 18 amino acids. The CDR3 DNA reads TGCGCCAGCTTTGCGGGACTAGCGGGGGGGCCTACATTGGAGACCCAGTACTTC. This translates into CASFAGLAGGPTLETQYF.

This chain joins TRBV30 and TRBJ1-5, with a possible D match to TRBD1 (6 bases). Germline CDR1 and CDR2: GTSNPN and SVGIG (reference sequence). CDR3 length: 13 amino acids. The V end was cut by 5 bases, the J end by 7 bases, with 15 bases between. The CDR3 DNA reads as TGTGCCTGGGGGGAACAGGGCTCGCAGCCCCAGCATTTT. Translating gives CAWGEQGSQPQHF.

This clone has just a few counts. This sample includes further DNA sequences coding for the same CDR3. The rearrangement uses TRBV6-1 and TRBJ1-5; D gene uncertain. V was trimmed by 2 bases and J by 0 bases, leaving 8 bases between them. The CDR3 totals 15 residues. Germline CDR1 and CDR2: MNHNS and SASEGT. The CDR3 nucleotides are TGTGCCAGCAGTGAAAGTGGAAATAGCAATCAGCCCCAGCATTTT. Translation: CASSESGNSNQPQHF.

The gene calls are TRBV5-5 and TRBJ2-4, with 8 bases aligning to TRBD2. V gave up 1 base and J gave up 4 bases; unmatched junction bases: 13. Germline V CDR1 and CDR2: SGHKS, YYEKEE (reference sequence). The CDR3 extends over 18 amino acids. CDR3 sequence reads: CASSLRDRERENKNIQYF. The CDR3 DNA reads TGTGCCAGCAGCTTGCGGGATAGGGAGCGGGAGAATAAAAACATTCAGTACTTC.

The V gene is TRBV9, the J gene TRBJ1-2, with 7 bases that match TRBD1. CDR1 and CDR2 from the germline V gene are SGDLS and YYNGEE. V lost 0 bases to trimming and J lost 8 bases; unmatched junction nucleotides: 7. This CDR3 comprises 14 residues. As DNA, the CDR3 is TGTGCCAGCAGCGTAGACGACAGGGTGGGAGGCTACACCTTC. It yields the protein CASSVDDRVGGYTF.